The 10 T cell receptor beta chains below were found in one sample sequenced in a study of cytotoxic CD8 clonotypes in ibrutinib-treated CLL (dated by TCRdb to the early 2020s). Libraries were prepared through the immunoSEQ multiplex PCR assay. As stored in TCRdb, this immuneACCESS dataset retains in-frame rearrangements with V and J assigned. A fraction of the clones does not appear; measured against another copy, unresolved V genes explain less than half of the discrepancy, and the remainder lacks a known reason. This sample comprises approximately 32,000 clones, roughly 49% of them detected only once. The ten most abundant clones make up approximately 20% of the sample. Sequenced material: PBMCs, taken before ibrutinib treatment. The receptors were sampled from a human donor with chronic lymphocytic leukemia.

The chain employs TRBV11-2 and TRBJ1-6, with unresolved D. With 5 bases removed from V and 3 bases from J, the gap between germline ends came to 11 bases. CDR1 and CDR2 from the germline V gene are SGHAT and FQNNGV. CDR3 length: 15 amino acids. As DNA, the CDR3 is TGTGCCAGCAGCCCCGCGTCCGACTATAATTCACCCCTCCACTTT. Its protein is CASSPASDYNSPLHF. The whole variable domain, filled in from reference TRBV11-2 and TRBJ1-6, reads EAGVAQSPRYKIIEKRQSVAFWCNPISGHATLYWYQQILGQGPKLLIQFQNNGVVDDSQLPKDRFSAERLKGVDSTLKIQPAKLEDSAVYLCASSPASDYNSPLHFGNGTRLTVT.

The J gene is TRBJ1-2, the V gene TRBV27; 9 bases line up with TRBD1. Losses at the gene ends were 0 bases for V and 4 bases for J; bases not matched to a gene: 6. The CDR3 is made up of 16 amino acids. Germline loops: CDR1 MNHEY, CDR2 SMNVEV (reference sequence). In nucleotides, the CDR3 is TGTGCCAGCAGTTTATCGTTGGACAGGGGCTTCTATGGCTACACCTTC. It specifies CASSLSLDRGFYGYTF.

This clone was seen a handful of times. The chain recombines TRBV10-3 with TRBJ1-6; possible D gene TRBD1, 5 bases. The CDR3 spans 14 residues. Germline CDR1 and CDR2: ENHRY and SYGVKD. Trimming shortened V by 6 bases and J by 0 bases, and 6 bases separated the two germline ends. The CDR3 DNA sequence: TGTGCCATCAGGGACACCTCCTATAATTCACCCCTCCACTTT. Encoded protein: CAIRDTSYNSPLHF.

This clone was recorded a few times. The chain couples TRBV2 to TRBJ2-2, with D perhaps matching TRBD2 (6 bases). Trimming removed 8 bases from V and 2 bases from J, with 12 bases in between. There are 14 residues in the CDR3. From germline, CDR1 is SNHLY and CDR2 FYNNEI. The CDR3: CASGGFSNTGELFF. The CDR3 DNA reads TGTGCCAGCGGGGGGTTTTCTAACACCGGGGAGCTGTTTTTT.

This clone has a handful of counts. V and J are TRBV19 and TRBJ1-6; D remains ambiguous. CDR1 LNHDA and CDR2 SQIVND come from the germline V gene (reference sequence). This CDR3 is built from 17 residues. V was pared by 5 bases and J by 0 bases, with 14 bases between. Written as DNA, the CDR3 is TGTGCCAGTAGTCCGCGGAGGGCGAGCTCCTATAATTCACCCCTCCACTTT. Encoded protein: CASSPRRASSYNSPLHF.

The chain carries TRBV7-3 and TRBJ1-2; the match to TRBD1 covers 9 bases. V shed 4 bases, J shed 5 bases, and the junction held 8 bases outside the gene matches. This CDR3 is built from 15 residues. CDR1 is SGHTA, CDR2 FQGTGA, per germline. CDR3 protein: CASSSGPTGGYGYTF. DNA for the CDR3: TGTGCCAGCAGCTCCGGACCGACAGGGGGATATGGCTACACCTTC. The variable domain in full, with the rest retrieved from reference TRBV7-3 and TRBJ1-2, is GAGVSQTPSNKVTEKGKYVELRCDPISGHTALYWYRQSLGQGPEFLIYFQGTGAADDSGLPNDRFFAVRPEGSVSTLKIQRTERGDSAVYLCASSSGPTGGYGYTFGSGTRLTVV.

The V and J genes are TRBV18 and TRBJ1-1; D possibly corresponds to TRBD1 (6 bases). This CDR3 contains 15 residues. Per germline, CDR1 KGHSH and CDR2 LQKENI. V was pared by 6 bases and J by 1 base, with 15 bases between. The CDR3 bases are TGTGCCAGCTCTCGAAGCTACAGGGAGAACACTGAAGCTTTCTTT. It encodes CASSRSYRENTEAFF.

The chain couples TRBV19 to TRBJ2-5; D is possibly TRBD1 (5 bases). CDR3 size: 15 residues. Trimming shortened V by 4 bases and J by 0 bases, and 12 bases separated the two germline ends. Germline loops: CDR1 LNHDA, CDR2 SQIVND (reference sequence). CDR3 DNA sequence: TGTGCCAGTAGTACCTACGACAGTAACCAAGAGACCCAGTACTTC. Translated: CASSTYDSNQETQYF.

The genes are TRBV19 and TRBJ2-7; perhaps TRBD1 as D (6 bases). Trimming cost V 4 bases and J 0 bases, with 19 bases left between them. The CDR3 sequence is 17 residues long. Germline-derived CDR1 and CDR2 are LNHDA and SQIVND (reference sequence). The CDR3 reads CASSRQAGQTSSYEQYF. CDR3 nucleotide sequence: TGTGCCAGTAGTAGACAAGCCGGACAGACCAGCTCCTACGAGCAGTACTTC.

The chain has TRBV2 and TRBJ1-1, with D tentatively TRBD1 (6 bases). The CDR3 runs 13 residues. CDR1 and CDR2 (germline): SNHLY, FYNNEI. Deletions cut 5 bases from V and 5 bases from J, with 12 bases between. The CDR3 loop is CASSRGQQTEAFF. CDR3 bases: TGTGCCAGCAGTCGTGGACAGCAAACTGAAGCTTTCTTT.